Listed here are 7 T cell receptor beta chains from one sample, sequenced in a study of PD-1 blockade in classical Hodgkin lymphoma. Described time point: cycle 4 day 1 (C4D1), after five to seven weeks of nivolumab. Patients all relapsed after autologous stem cell transplantation, and there was variation in brentuximab vedotin exposure. The authors purified CD4+ T cells from thawed PBMCs by magnetic negative selection. TCRdb's table, derived via immunoSEQ multiplex PCR, lists solely in-frame clones and lacks some. Among roughly 29,000 clones listed, 75% to 90% were seen once. Here the sequenced sample was CD4+ T cells from blood, taken before the fourth cycle of nivolumab. Every receptor here comes from a human donor with classical Hodgkin lymphoma.

V is TRBV4-1 and J is TRBJ2-7, with TRBD2 identical over 10 bases. The germline CDR1 and CDR2 sequences are MGHRA and YSYEKL. This CDR3 spans 15 amino acids. Trimming cost V 2 bases and J 5 bases; bases outside gene matches: 6. The CDR3 DNA reads TGCGCCAGCAGCCAATTGGGACTAGCGAGGAACGAGCAGTACTTC. Residues: CASSQLGLARNEQYF.

A few counts support this clone. The chain carries TRBV4-3 and TRBJ1-5; tentative D call: TRBD1 (5 bases). The germline CDR1 and CDR2 sequences are LGHNA and YSLEER. V was pared by 4 bases and J by 2 bases, with 9 bases between. The CDR3 has 14 amino acids. CDR3 DNA sequence: TGCGCCAGCAGCCCCCGGGACGGCAATCAGCCCCAGCATTTT. Its translation is CASSPRDGNQPQHF.

This clone was detected once. The genes are TRBV10-1 and TRBJ2-2; no firm D call. The V end was cut by 6 bases, the J end by 2 bases, with 7 bases between. The CDR3 is 13 amino acids. Germline lookup yields CDR1 WNHNN and CDR2 SYGVQD (reference sequence). The CDR3 loop reads CASRSYNTGELFF. CDR3 nucleotide sequence: TGCGCCAGCAGATCGTATAACACCGGGGAGCTGTTTTTT.

The chain joins TRBV2 to TRBJ1-5; D is uncertain. The CDR3 spans 15 residues. V was pared by 3 bases and J by 0 bases, with 9 bases between. Germline assignment: CDR1 SNHLY and CDR2 FYNNEI. CDR3 DNA sequence: TGTGCCAGCAGTGAGTCAGTTAATAGCAATCAGCCCCAGCATTTT. As protein: CASSESVNSNQPQHF.

This clone has just a few counts. The V call is TRBV28, the J call TRBJ2-2; D uncertain. Deletions cut 2 bases from V and 3 bases from J, with 4 bases between. The CDR3 totals 13 residues. Germline V gives CDR1 MDHEN, CDR2 SYDVKM. Written as DNA, the CDR3 is TGTGCCAGCAGTTTACATGACACCGGGGAGCTGTTTTTT. Protein product: CASSLHDTGELFF. The entire variable domain, with the rest obtained from reference TRBV28 and TRBJ2-2, is as follows: DVKVTQSSRYLVKRTGEKVFLECVQDMDHENMFWYRQDPGLGLRLIYFSYDVKMKEKGDIPEGYSVSREKKERFSLILESASTNQTSMYLCASSLHDTGELFFGEGSRLTVL.

The chain recombines TRBV7-2 with TRBJ1-1, with a tentative D call TRBD1 (6 bases). Trimming removed 5 bases from V and 4 bases from J, with 17 bases in between. Germline assignment: CDR1 SGHTA and CDR2 FQGNSA. There are 15 residues in the CDR3. CDR3 bases: TGTGCCAGCAGCAAAGACCCGGGGGCGGCCACTGAAGCTTTCTTT. It translates to CASSKDPGAATEAFF.

The chain combines TRBV18 with TRBJ1-2; D is undetermined. Trimming cost V 3 bases and J 5 bases, with 19 bases left between them. CDR1 and CDR2 (germline): KGHSH, LQKENI. This CDR3 is 16 amino acids long. The CDR3 DNA is TGTGCCAGCTCACCCGGGATACAATTCAGTGGGTATGGCTACACCTTC. This translates into CASSPGIQFSGYGYTF. The full variable domain, with the rest looked up from reference TRBV18 and TRBJ1-2, is NAGVMQNPRHLVRRRGQEARLRCSPMKGHSHVYWYRQLPEEGLKFMVYLQKENIIDESGMPKERFSAEFPKEGPSILRIQQVVRGDSAAYFCASSPGIQFSGYGYTFGSGTRLTVV.